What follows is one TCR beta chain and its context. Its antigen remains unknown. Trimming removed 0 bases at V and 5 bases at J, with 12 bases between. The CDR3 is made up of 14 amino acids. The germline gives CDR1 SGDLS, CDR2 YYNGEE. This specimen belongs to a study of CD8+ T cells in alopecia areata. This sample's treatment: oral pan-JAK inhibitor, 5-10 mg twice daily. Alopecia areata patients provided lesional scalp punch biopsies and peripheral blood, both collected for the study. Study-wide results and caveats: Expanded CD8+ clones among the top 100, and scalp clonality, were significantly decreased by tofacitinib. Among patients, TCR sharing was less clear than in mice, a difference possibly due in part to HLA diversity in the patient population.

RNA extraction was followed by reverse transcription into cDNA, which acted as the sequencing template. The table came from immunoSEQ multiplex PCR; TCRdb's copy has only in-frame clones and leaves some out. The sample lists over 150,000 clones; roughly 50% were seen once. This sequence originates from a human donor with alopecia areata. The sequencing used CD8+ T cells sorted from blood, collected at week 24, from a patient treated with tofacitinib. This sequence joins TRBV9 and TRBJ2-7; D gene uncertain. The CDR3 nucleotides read TGTGCCAGCAGCGTAGCCAGCTACGACAACGAGCAGTACTTC. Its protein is CASSVASYDNEQYF.